These 29 T cell receptor beta chains were sequenced from one sample in a study of monozygotic twins with cystic fibrosis (dated by TCRdb to the early 2020s). Libraries were built with the immunoSEQ multiplex PCR assay. Drawn from immuneACCESS, this table holds only the in-frame rearrangements with V and J called that TCRdb kept. Clones are partly lost; checked studies trace under half to an unresolved V gene and leave the rest unexplained. The sample includes fewer than 15,000 clones, with roughly 98% observed a single time. Roughly 0.39% of the sample is taken by the ten largest. The sample comprised blood. These receptors were taken from a girl aged 2-10 years with cystic fibrosis.

The CDR3 is CASSIDVRSSGANVLTF. The CDR3 nucleotides are TGTGCCAGTAGTATAGATGTTCGGAGCTCTGGGGCCAACGTCCTGACTTTC. The chain couples TRBV19 to TRBJ2-6; D not certain. Germline CDR1 and CDR2: LNHDA and SQIVND (reference sequence). This CDR3 comprises 17 residues. Between the trimmed V and J ends, which lost 0 bases and 0 bases, there was a span of 9 bases.

The V call is TRBV27, the J call TRBJ2-7; D call uncertain. This CDR3 contains 15 residues. The germline gives CDR1 MNHEY, CDR2 SMNVEV (reference sequence). V shed 3 bases and J shed 2 bases, with 14 bases lying between them. CDR3 bases: TGTGCCAGCAGTTTCAAACTCAGCCTGACCTACGAGCAGTACTTC. Residues: CASSFKLSLTYEQYF.

The genes are TRBV5-5 and TRBJ2-2, with D possibly called TRBD1 or TRBD2 (6 bases each). The V and J ends lost 3 bases and 0 bases respectively, with 12 bases between them. In germline, CDR1 is SGHKS, CDR2 YYEKEE (reference sequence). CDR3 size: 16 residues. CDR3 protein: CASSYVGGANTGELFF. The DNA of the CDR3 is TGTGCCAGCAGCTACGTGGGGGGCGCGAACACCGGGGAGCTGTTTTTT.

The chain carries TRBV7-8 and TRBJ1-5; a possible D gene is TRBD1 (5 bases). Between the trimmed V and J ends, which lost 1 base and 7 bases, there was a span of 17 bases. Germline loops: CDR1 SGHVS, CDR2 FQNEAQ. The CDR3 sequence is 16 residues long. The CDR3 nucleotides are TGTGCCAGCAGCTTAGATCGGGGGACCGACGGACAGCCCCAGCATTTT. Its translation is CASSLDRGTDGQPQHF.

The chain employs TRBV25-1 and TRBJ1-1; possibly TRBD1 for D (5 bases). V lost 1 base and J 6 bases, leaving 12 bases between the germline ends. The CDR3 loop spans 14 amino acids. Germline V gene data show CDR1 as MGHDK and CDR2 as SYGVNS. CDR3 DNA sequence: TGTGCCAGCAGTGAATTGGGGCAGTGGCCTGAAGCTTTCTTT. Translation: CASSELGQWPEAFF.

J is TRBJ2-2 and V is TRBV5-1, with TRBD1 matching over 7 bases. Germline CDR1 is SGHRS and CDR2 is YFSETQ. The CDR3 sequence is 13 residues long. V shed 5 bases, J shed 6 bases, and the junction held 4 bases outside the gene matches. CDR3 nucleotides: TGCGCCAGCAGACCTACAGGGGCCGGGGAGCTGTTTTTT. It encodes CASRPTGAGELFF.

The gene calls are TRBV5-1 and TRBJ2-7; D is tentatively TRBD1 or TRBD2 (5 bases each). V lost 0 bases, J lost 7 bases, and 11 bases lay in between. The CDR3 is 13 amino acids. CDR1 is SGHRS and CDR2 is YFSETQ in the germline V gene. CDR3 DNA: TGCGCCAGCAGCTTGGTGGGGGAAGGAGAGCAGTACTTC. It is translated as CASSLVGEGEQYF.

The chain employs TRBV5-6 and TRBJ2-7; TRBD1 matches 7 bases. This CDR3 comprises 13 residues. The ends lost 3 bases at V and 3 bases at J; junction bases unmatched: 3. CDR1 is SGHDT and CDR2 is YYEEEE in the germline V gene. The CDR3 sequence is CASSYRDSYEQYF. The CDR3 region has the DNA TGTGCCAGCAGCTACCGGGACAGCTACGAGCAGTACTTC. Full variable domain (outside the CDR3, taken from reference TRBV5-6 and TRBJ2-7): DAGVTQSPTHLIKTRGQQVTLRCSPKSGHDTVSWYQQALGQGPQFIFQYYEEEERQRGNFPDRFSGHQFPNYSSELNVNALLLGDSALYLCASSYRDSYEQYFGPGTRLTVT.

The chain has TRBV2 and TRBJ2-3; 11 nucleotides agree with TRBD2. After removal of 6 bases from V and 2 bases from J, the junction contained 13 bases not matched to a gene. The CDR3 spans 18 residues. Germline V lookup: CDR1 SNHLY, CDR2 FYNNEI. The CDR3 DNA follows: TGTGCCAGCAGGGCAAATACTGGGACTAGCGGATACACAGATACGCAGTATTTT. Protein: CASRANTGTSGYTDTQYF. Complete variable domain (other parts from reference TRBV2 and TRBJ2-3): EPEVTQTPSHQVTQMGQEVILRCVPISNHLYFYWYRQILGQKVEFLVSFYNNEISEKSEIFDDQFSVERPDGSNFTLKIRSTKLEDSAMYFCASRANTGTSGYTDTQYFGPGTRLTVL.

This chain uses TRBV6-1 with TRBJ2-1; a possible D gene is TRBD2 (5 bases). This CDR3 has 12 amino acids. V was pared by 2 bases and J by 7 bases, with 6 bases between. CDR1 is MNHNS and CDR2 is SASEGT in the germline V gene. The CDR3 reads CASSERRNEQFF. The CDR3 DNA is TGTGCCAGCAGTGAAAGGAGGAATGAGCAGTTCTTC.

The chain combines TRBV30 with TRBJ1-2; TRBD1 agrees at 7 bases. The CDR3 has 13 residues. Germline values: CDR1 GTSNPN, CDR2 SVGIG (reference sequence). Germline trimming cut 3 bases from V and 5 bases from J; bases unmatched to any gene: 6. The CDR3: CAWSDQGGYGYTF. In nucleotides, the CDR3 is TGTGCCTGGAGCGACCAGGGGGGATATGGCTACACCTTC. Full variable domain (remainder filled in from reference TRBV30 and TRBJ1-2): SQTIHQWPATLVQPVGSPLSLECTVEGTSNPNLYWYRQAAGRGLQLLFYSVGIGQISSEVPQNLSASRPQDRQFILSSKKLLLSDSGFYLCAWSDQGGYGYTFGSGTRLTVV.

V gene TRBV30 combines with J gene TRBJ2-5; D is ambiguous. This CDR3 spans 13 amino acids. The V end was cut by 0 bases, the J end by 4 bases, with 9 bases between. Per germline, CDR1 GTSNPN and CDR2 SVGIG (reference sequence). CDR3 nucleotide sequence: TGTGCCTGGAGTGTAATGGCAGGAGAGACCCAGTACTTC. This encodes CAWSVMAGETQYF.

The V call is TRBV2, the J call TRBJ2-7; 7 bases fit TRBD1. Trimming at V came to 1 base and at J to 7 bases, leaving 10 bases not matched to a gene. This CDR3 has 15 residues. Germline CDR1 SNHLY, CDR2 FYNNEI. CDR3 sequence (DNA): TGTGCCAGCAGTGAAGGGACAGGAGACTGGCAAGAGCAGTACTTC. Translation gives CASSEGTGDWQEQYF.

CDR3 DNA sequence: TGTGCCAGCAGTTCTCAGAAGTGGCTCTGGAACACTGAAGCTTTCTTT. Translated, it gives CASSSQKWLWNTEAFF. V is TRBV28 and J is TRBJ1-1; D remains unclear. Germline V gives CDR1 MDHEN, CDR2 SYDVKM. This CDR3 spans 16 amino acids. Trimming stripped 4 bases from V and 1 base from J, with 16 bases between.

The V call is TRBV4-1, the J call TRBJ2-1, with 11 bases aligning to TRBD2. This CDR3 region has 17 residues. The V segment lost 3 bases and the J segment 4 bases; nucleotides outside the gene matches: 8. Germline values: CDR1 MGHRA, CDR2 YSYEKL. This chain's CDR3 is CASSHPPSGRPYNEQFF. In DNA, the CDR3 is TGCGCCAGCAGCCACCCCCCTAGCGGGAGGCCGTACAATGAGCAGTTCTTC.

V and J are TRBV29-1 and TRBJ2-7; TRBD2 matches at 11 bases. CDR3 length equals 15 residues. V was clipped by 5 bases and J by 0 bases; unmatched bases: 6. Germline V gene data show CDR1 as SQVTM and CDR2 as ANQGSEA. DNA of the CDR3: TGCAGCGTTACTTTAGCGGGAGGGGCCTCCTACGAGCAGTACTTC. Amino acids: CSVTLAGGASYEQYF.

V usage is TRBV29-1 and J usage is TRBJ2-7; 7 bases agree with TRBD1. This CDR3 has 12 amino acids. In germline, CDR1 is SQVTM, CDR2 ANQGSEA. V gave up 5 bases and J gave up 6 bases; unmatched junction bases: 7. In DNA form, the CDR3 reads TGCAGCGTTTCAGGGGGTCCCGGCGAGCAGTACTTC. The encoded protein is CSVSGGPGEQYF.

There are a few counts of this clone. The chain combines TRBV29-1 with TRBJ1-1, with D possibly being TRBD1 (5 bases). This CDR3 has 15 amino acids. CDR1 and CDR2 from the germline V gene are SQVTM and ANQGSEA. With 4 bases removed from V and 0 bases from J, the gap between germline ends came to 15 bases. The CDR3 region is CSVGSGWGMNTEAFF. In nucleotides, the CDR3 is TGCAGCGTTGGGTCCGGCTGGGGGATGAACACTGAAGCTTTCTTT.

J is TRBJ2-2 and V is TRBV5-4, with a tentative D call TRBD1 (6 bases). This CDR3 spans 16 amino acids. V lost 3 bases and J lost 0, with 12 bases in between. Germline-derived CDR1 and CDR2 are SGHNT and YYREEE (reference sequence). In DNA form, the CDR3 reads TGTGCCAGCAGCTATACAGGGCTAACGAACACCGGGGAGCTGTTTTTT. Translation: CASSYTGLTNTGELFF.

V is TRBV7-8 and J is TRBJ2-3; the match to TRBD2 covers 8 bases. Germline loops: CDR1 SGHVS, CDR2 FQNEAQ. V was clipped by 11 bases and J by 4 bases; unmatched bases: 8. The CDR3 has 13 residues. For the CDR3, the DNA is TGTGCCCTGAGCGGGAGATTGGCAGATACGCAGTATTTT. Its translation: CALSGRLADTQYF.

V usage is TRBV27 and J usage is TRBJ2-1; 13 bases align to TRBD2. Trimming at V came to 5 bases and at J to 6 bases, leaving 1 base not matched to a gene. Per the germline V gene, CDR1 is MNHEY and CDR2 is SMNVEV (reference sequence). CDR3 length equals 14 residues. The CDR3 sequence: CASSGLAGANEQFF. CDR3 in DNA: TGTGCCAGCAGTGGACTAGCGGGAGCCAATGAGCAGTTCTTC.

The chain couples TRBV25-1 to TRBJ2-5; TRBD2 matches at 8 bases. The CDR3 contains 16 residues. Germline V gene data show CDR1 as MGHDK and CDR2 as SYGVNS. Trimming cost V 5 bases and J 1 base; bases outside gene matches: 9. In nucleotides, the CDR3 is TGTGCCAGCAGTCCCCTCGGGGGGGCAGTCCAAGAGACCCAGTACTTC. Protein sequence: CASSPLGGAVQETQYF.

The chain carries TRBV7-7 and TRBJ2-3, with TRBD2 matching over 9 bases. Germline loops: CDR1 SSHAT, CDR2 FNYEAQ (reference sequence). The CDR3 is made up of 14 amino acids. Trimming took 11 bases from V and 2 from J; bases not matched to a gene: 8. In nucleotides, the CDR3 is TGTGCCGTTGGGCTAGCGGGACTCACAGATACGCAGTATTTT. This sequence encodes CAVGLAGLTDTQYF.

A note on this clone: This same CDR3 is encoded by further DNA sequences in the sample. CDR3 residues: CASSQEWGVGQIYGYTF. As DNA, the CDR3 is TGCGCCAGCAGCCAAGAATGGGGAGTGGGACAGATCTATGGCTACACCTTC. The chain recombines TRBV4-3 with TRBJ1-2; 7 bases are a match to TRBD1. V lost 0 bases to trimming and J lost 4 bases; unmatched junction nucleotides: 11. CDR1 and CDR2 from the germline V gene are LGHNA and YSLEER. The CDR3 covers 17 residues.

The rearrangement joins TRBV7-6 to TRBJ2-1; D gene uncertain. The germline gives CDR1 SGHVS, CDR2 FNYEAQ. V was clipped by 1 base and J by 8 bases, with 3 bases between them. The CDR3 spans 11 residues. This CDR3 is CASSLVDEQFF. The CDR3 DNA is TGTGCCAGCAGCTTAGTGGATGAGCAGTTCTTC.

V and J are TRBV19 and TRBJ2-1; 7 bases match TRBD1. Germline CDR1 LNHDA, CDR2 SQIVND (reference sequence). The length of the CDR3 is 13 residues. Trimming removed 5 bases from V and 9 bases from J; junction bases left unmatched: 7. Here the CDR3 DNA reads TGTGCCAGTAGTCCGACACAGGGGAGTGAGCAGTTCTTC. Protein product: CASSPTQGSEQFF.

The chain combines TRBV19 with TRBJ1-1; D remains unclear. Germline loops: CDR1 LNHDA, CDR2 SQIVND (reference sequence). The V gene lost 5 bases and the J gene lost 3 bases, with 16 bases spanning the gap. The CDR3 covers 15 residues. The CDR3 coding sequence is TGTGCCAGTAGTTCTGCCGGCCCACCGGACACTGAAGCTTTCTTT. Its translation: CASSSAGPPDTEAFF.

This clone has just one count. J is TRBJ2-3 and V is TRBV11-3; 8 bases are shared with TRBD2. There are 16 residues in the CDR3. The germline V gene has CDR1 SGHNT and CDR2 YENEEA. The V gene end was trimmed by 3 bases and the J gene end by 3 bases; junction bases not matched to a gene: 8. Here the CDR3 DNA reads TGTGCCAGCAGCTTGGGAGCGGGAGTGGGGACAGATACGCAGTATTTT. As protein: CASSLGAGVGTDTQYF.

The J gene is TRBJ1-1, the V gene TRBV2; no clear D gene. This CDR3 is 14 amino acids long. Deletions cut 4 bases from V and 7 bases from J, with 16 bases between. The germline V gene encodes CDR1 SNHLY and CDR2 FYNNEI. The CDR3 protein is CASSGDPSGIEAFF. The CDR3 nucleotides read TGTGCCAGCAGTGGTGACCCCTCGGGGATTGAAGCTTTCTTT.